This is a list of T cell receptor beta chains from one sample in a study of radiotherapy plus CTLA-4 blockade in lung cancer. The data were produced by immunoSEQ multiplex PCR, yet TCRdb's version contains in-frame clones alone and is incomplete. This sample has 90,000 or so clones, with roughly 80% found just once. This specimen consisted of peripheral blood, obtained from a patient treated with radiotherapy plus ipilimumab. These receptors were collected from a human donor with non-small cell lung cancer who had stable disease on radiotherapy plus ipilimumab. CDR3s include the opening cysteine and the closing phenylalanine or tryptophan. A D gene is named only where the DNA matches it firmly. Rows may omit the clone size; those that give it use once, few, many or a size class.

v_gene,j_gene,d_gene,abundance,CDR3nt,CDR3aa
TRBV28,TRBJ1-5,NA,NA,TGTGCCAGCACAGACAATCAGCCCCAGCATTTT,CASTDNQPQHF
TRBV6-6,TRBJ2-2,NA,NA,TGTGCCAGCAGTTACTCGACATCTGGCGGGGAGCTGTTTTTT,CASSYSTSGGELFF
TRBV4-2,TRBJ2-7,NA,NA,TGTGCCAGCAGCCAAGAGGGGGGCCAGTACGAGCAGTACTTC,CASSQEGGQYEQYF
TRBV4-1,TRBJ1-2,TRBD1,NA,TGCGCCAGCAGCCAGGGACAGGGCTTCAACTATGGCTACACCTTC,CASSQGQGFNYGYTF
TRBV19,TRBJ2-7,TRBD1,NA,TGTGCCAGTGAAGGGACAGGGTCCCACGAGCAGTACTTC,CASEGTGSHEQYF
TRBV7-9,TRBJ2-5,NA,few,TGTGCCAGCAGCTTAACCCCAGAGACCCAGTACTTC,CASSLTPETQYF
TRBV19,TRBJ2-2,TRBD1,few,TGTGCCAGTATTCACGGACAGGCGAACACCGGGGAGCTGTTTTTT,CASIHGQANTGELFF
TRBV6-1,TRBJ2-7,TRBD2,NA,TGTGCCAGCAGTGAAGCAGGATTAGCGGGAGTGTCGGACGAGCAGTACTTC,CASSEAGLAGVSDEQYF
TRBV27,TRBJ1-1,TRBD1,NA,TGTGCCAGCAGTTTATCGTGGGACAGGTATCCTCTCGGGGCTTTCTTT,CASSLSWDRYPLGAFF
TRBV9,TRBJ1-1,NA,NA,TGTGCCAGCAGCCCTCAAAGTGAGGTGGTCTTT,CASSPQSEVVF
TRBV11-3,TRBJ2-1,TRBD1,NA,TGTGCCAGCAGCTTAAGACAGGGCTTTCACAATGAGCAGTTCTTC,CASSLRQGFHNEQFF
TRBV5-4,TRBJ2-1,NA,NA,TGTGCCAGCAGCTTGGTAGGATCCAATGAGCAGTTCTTC,CASSLVGSNEQFF
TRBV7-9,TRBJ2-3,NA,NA,TGTGCCAGCAGCTTAGTCCGCGGTGGGCCAAATACGCAGTATTTT,CASSLVRGGPNTQYF
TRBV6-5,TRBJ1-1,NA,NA,TGTGCCAGCAGCTTCAAAAAGACGGTGAACACTGAAGCTTTCTTT,CASSFKKTVNTEAFF
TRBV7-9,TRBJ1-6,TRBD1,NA,TGTGCCAGCAGCATCGGACAGGAGAATTCACCCCTCCACTTT,CASSIGQENSPLHF
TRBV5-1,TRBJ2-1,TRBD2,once,TGCGCCAGCAGCGCTTGGGACCTTTCTAGCGGGAGCTACAATGAGCAGTTCTTC,CASSAWDLSSGSYNEQFF
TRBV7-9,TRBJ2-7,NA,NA,TGTGCCAGCAGCTCCGTAGGGGGGGCAGGGGAGCAGTACTTC,CASSSVGGAGEQYF
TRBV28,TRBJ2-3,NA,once,TGTGCCAGCAGTCCCAGCTTGGCAGATACGCAGTATTTT,CASSPSLADTQYF
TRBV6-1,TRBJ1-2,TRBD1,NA,TGTGCCAGCAGTGAACTAACAGGGGGCCACTATGGCTACACCTTC,CASSELTGGHYGYTF
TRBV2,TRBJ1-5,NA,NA,TGTGCCAGCAGCGATAGTCTGAACAATCAGCCCCAGCATTTT,CASSDSLNNQPQHF
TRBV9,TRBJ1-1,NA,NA,TGTGCCAGCAGCGCCCAGACACTGAACACTGAAGCTTTCTTT,CASSAQTLNTEAFF
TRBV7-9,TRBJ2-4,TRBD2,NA,TGTGCCAGCAGCTTTACTAGCGGGGGCCTAGCCAAAAACATTCAGTACTTC,CASSFTSGGLAKNIQYF
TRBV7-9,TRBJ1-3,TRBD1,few,TGTGCCAGCAGGACAGGGGTCTCTGGAAACACCATATATTTT,CASRTGVSGNTIYF
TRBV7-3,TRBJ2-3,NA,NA,TGTGCCAGCAGCCCGGCTAGCGAAATTGGCACAGATACGCAGTATTTT,CASSPASEIGTDTQYF
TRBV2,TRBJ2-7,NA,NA,TGTGCCAGCAGGGGTGCGGGGGCATCCTACGAGCAGTACTTC,CASRGAGASYEQYF
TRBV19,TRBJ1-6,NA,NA,TGTGCCAGTACCGGACAGCCCCATAATTCACCCCTCCACTTT,CASTGQPHNSPLHF
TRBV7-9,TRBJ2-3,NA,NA,TGTGCCAGCAGCTTCCCCGGCGCGGGCACGCAGTATTTT,CASSFPGAGTQYF
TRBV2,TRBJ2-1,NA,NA,TGTGCCAGCAGTGATCGGGCGTCCTACAATGAGCAGTTCTTC,CASSDRASYNEQFF
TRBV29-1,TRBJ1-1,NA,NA,TGCAGCGTTGAAGGTTCAGGGTCGGAAGCTTTCTTT,CSVEGSGSEAFF
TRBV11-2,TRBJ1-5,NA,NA,TGTGCCAGCAGCCCGGGGCAGAAAAATCAGCCCCAGCATTTT,CASSPGQKNQPQHF
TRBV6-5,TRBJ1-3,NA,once,TGTGCCAGCAGTTCACCTGGGGGAACCATATATTTT,CASSSPGGTIYF
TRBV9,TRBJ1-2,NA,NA,TGTGCCAGCAGCGAGTACAGGGCAGGCTACACCTTC,CASSEYRAGYTF
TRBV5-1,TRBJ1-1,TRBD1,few,TGCGCCAGCAGCTTGGATGGCAGGGGGCACACTGAAGCTTTCTTT,CASSLDGRGHTEAFF
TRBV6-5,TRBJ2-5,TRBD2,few,TGTGCCAGCAGTTACTCCAGCGGGGGTTTCCAAGAGACCCAGTACTTC,CASSYSSGGFQETQYF
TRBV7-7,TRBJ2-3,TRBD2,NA,TGTGCTAGCAGCTCTAGCGGGACTAGCACAGATACGCAGTATTTT,CASSSSGTSTDTQYF
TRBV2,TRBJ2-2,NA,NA,TGTGCCAGCAGTGAATATGGTGCAGGGGAGGGGGACGGGGAGCTGTTTTTT,CASSEYGAGEGDGELFF
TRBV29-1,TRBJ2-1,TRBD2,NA,TGCAGCGTGGGACTAGCGGGAGACGGCAATGAGCAGTTCTTC,CSVGLAGDGNEQFF
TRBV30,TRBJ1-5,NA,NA,TGTGCCTGGGGCAGGGGCAACAATCAGCCCCAGCATTTT,CAWGRGNNQPQHF